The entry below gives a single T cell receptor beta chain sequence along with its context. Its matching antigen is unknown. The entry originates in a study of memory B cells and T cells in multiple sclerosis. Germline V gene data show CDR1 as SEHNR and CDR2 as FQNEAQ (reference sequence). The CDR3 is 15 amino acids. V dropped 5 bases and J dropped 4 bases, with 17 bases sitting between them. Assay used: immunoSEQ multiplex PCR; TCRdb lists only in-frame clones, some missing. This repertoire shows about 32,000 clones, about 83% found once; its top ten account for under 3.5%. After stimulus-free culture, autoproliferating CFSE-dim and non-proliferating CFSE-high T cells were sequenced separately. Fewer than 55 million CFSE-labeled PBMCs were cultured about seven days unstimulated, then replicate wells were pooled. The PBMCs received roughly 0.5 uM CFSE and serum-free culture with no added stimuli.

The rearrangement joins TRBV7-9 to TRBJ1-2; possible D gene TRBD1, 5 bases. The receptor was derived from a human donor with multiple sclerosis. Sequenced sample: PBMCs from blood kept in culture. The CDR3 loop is CASSEQKGPSYGYTF. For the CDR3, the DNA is TGTGCCAGCAGCGAACAGAAGGGACCAAGCTATGGCTACACCTTC.